This T cell receptor beta chain was obtained from a study of cytomegalovirus exposure and HLA in healthy donors. On this clone: Its antigen remains unidentified.

Trimming cost V 3 bases and J 5 bases; bases outside gene matches: 10. Germline lookup yields CDR1 SGHDT and CDR2 YYEEEE. The CDR3 totals 15 residues. Study-wide results and caveats: Researchers had no immune exposure information except CMV serostatus available. Upon later analysis, TCR association rates were observed to vary by HLA locus, being highest for DRB1 and lowest for HLA-C. As was reported, the classifier diagnosed cytomegalovirus status with high specificity and sensitivity. A further, later analysis showed that HLA-associated TCR beta chains (compared with equally common others) were more clonally expanded.

The study ran its PCR with 60 Vbeta and 13 Jbeta primers. Here immunoSEQ multiplex PCR was the method, and the copy in TCRdb shows in-frame clones only, minus some. Of 81,000 or so clones listed, around 62% are singletons. The V call is TRBV5-6, the J call TRBJ2-5; 7 bases agree with TRBD1. The receptor was isolated from a woman aged 30 to 39 in good health and CMV-seropositive. What was sequenced was PBMCs. CDR3 region: CASSWGTDQGETQYF. The CDR3 DNA sequence: TGTGCCAGCAGCTGGGGGACAGACCAGGGGGAGACCCAGTACTTC.